The clone carrying this TCR beta chain occurred once. This specimen comes from a study of CD8 T cells in ankylosing spondylitis. V lost 4 bases and J lost 0, with 11 bases in between. Germline CDR1 is LNHNV and CDR2 is YYDKDF (reference sequence). This CDR3 contains 15 residues. TCRdb reprocessed the 5' RACE reads with MiXCR, giving one entry per CDR3 protein. There are 240,000 or so distinct CDR3 sequences in the sample; around a tenth occur only once, and 6% to 8% lies in the top ten. The receptor was derived from a male donor with ankylosing spondylitis or in good health (not recorded which). This chain links TRBV15 with TRBJ2-3; D uncertain. The specimen was blood, either unsorted or a sorted T cell fraction (not recorded which). CDR3 bases: TGTGCCACCAGCAAAACTACGGCTAGCACAGATACGCAGTATTTT. Translated: CATSKTTASTDTQYF. The whole variable domain, remainder taken from reference TRBV15 and TRBJ2-3, is DAMVIQNPRYQVTQFGKPVTLSCSQTLNHNVMYWYQQKSSQAPKLLFHYYDKDFNNEADTPDNFQSRRPNTSFCFLDIRSPGLGDTAMYLCATSKTTASTDTQYFGPGTRLTVL.